In its sample, the clone carrying this T cell receptor beta chain was seen a few times. The antigen is undetermined. Full-length variable regions came from constant-region reverse primers plus semi-nested Nested Universal Primer A PCR. TCRdb passed the 5' RACE reads through MiXCR, listing each CDR3 protein once. Found here are 50,000 to 80,000 distinct CDR3 sequences, under 25% of them singletons; the top ten hold 2.5% to 3.5%. The study's findings and limits: The larger cohort examined one V-J beta rearrangement, not whole repertoires. In terms of TCR gene usage, tumor memory CD4+ T cells clustered together with blood and lymph node memory CD4+ cells, as well as with lymph node naive CD4+ cells.

Memory CD4+ T cells were sorted as CD4+CD45RO+CD25- cells. Germline V lookup: CDR1 MNHNY, CDR2 SVGAGI (reference sequence). The V end lost 0 bases, the J end lost 1 base, and 6 bases lay between the germline ends. The CDR3 totals 14 residues. The chain combines TRBV6-6 with TRBJ1-1, with no clear D. The sequencing input was memory CD4+ T cells sorted from a lymph node. Regarding subset: memory CD4+ T cells, CD4+CD45RO+CD25-. This TCR was recovered from a female donor with breast cancer. The CDR3 loop is CASSYSLANTEAFF. In DNA form, the CDR3 reads TGTGCCAGCAGTTACTCCTTGGCGAACACTGAAGCTTTCTTT.